This is a list of T cell receptor beta chains from one sample in a study of T cells in Graves' hyperthyroidism and ophthalmopathy. TCRdb re-derived calls from the multiplex PCR reads in MiXCR, one entry per CDR3 protein. The data show a few hundred thousand distinct CDR3 sequences, with 15% to 19% seen just once and about 7% held by the top ten. Specimen: blood. The receptors derive from a woman aged 25 to 39 with Graves' hyperthyroidism. Both conserved end residues are part of each CDR3. A D gene is named only where the DNA matches it firmly. Expanded clones get a size class; other rows say once, few or many, or leave the size out.

J: TRBJ2-3
D: NA
V: TRBV12-5
size: NA
CDR3: CASGQGWDTQYF
DNA: TGTGCTAGTGGCCAGGGGTGGGATACGCAGTATTTT

J: TRBJ1-5
D: TRBD1
V: TRBV6-6
size: few
CDR3: CASSYSRTGDQPQHF
DNA: TGTGCCAGCAGTTACTCCAGGACAGGGGATCAGCCCCAGCATTTT

J: TRBJ2-1
D: TRBD2
V: TRBV27
size: many
CDR3: CASSGLTSVYNEQFF
DNA: TGTGCCAGCAGTGGTCTCACTAGCGTATACAATGAGCAGTTCTTC

J: TRBJ2-1
D: TRBD2
V: TRBV20-1
size: many
CDR3: CSARDLGLANSNSYNEQFF
DNA: TGCAGTGCTAGAGACCTGGGACTAGCCAATTCCAACTCCTACAATGAGCAGTTCTTC

J: TRBJ2-7
D: NA
V: TRBV7-8
size: NA
CDR3: CASSLALSLTYEQYF
DNA: TGTGCCAGCAGCTTAGCGCTCAGCCTAACCTACGAGCAGTACTTC

J: TRBJ2-7
D: TRBD2
V: TRBV27
size: many
CDR3: CASSPGLAGFYEQYF
DNA: TGTGCCAGCAGTCCGGGACTAGCGGGTTTCTACGAGCAGTACTTC

J: TRBJ1-6
D: NA
V: TRBV11-3
size: many
CDR3: CASSPQWSSTLHF
DNA: TGTGCCAGCAGCCCCCAGTGGTCATCGACCCTCCACTTT

J: TRBJ2-1
D: TRBD2
V: TRBV7-8
size: many
CDR3: CASTLLAGPYNEQFF
DNA: TGTGCCAGCACCCTTTTAGCGGGTCCCTACAATGAGCAGTTCTTC

J: TRBJ2-7
D: NA
V: TRBV5-1
size: few
CDR3: CASRPDGTYEQYF
DNA: TGCGCCAGCAGACCAGACGGCACCTACGAGCAGTACTTC

J: TRBJ2-1
D: TRBD2
V: TRBV6-5
size: few
CDR3: CASSYGGLDYNEQFF
DNA: TGTGCCAGCAGTTACGGAGGACTAGATTACAATGAGCAGTTCTTC

J: TRBJ2-3
D: NA
V: TRBV11-1
size: many
CDR3: CASSLERAGTDTQYF
DNA: TGTGCCAGCAGCTTAGAGAGGGCTGGAACAGATACGCAGTATTTT

J: TRBJ2-3
D: NA
V: TRBV11-1
size: many
CDR3: CASSQTLTDTQYF
DNA: TGTGCCAGCAGCCAAACACTCACAGATACGCAGTATTTT

J: TRBJ2-7
D: NA
V: TRBV3-1
size: few
CDR3: CASSQEGLGGFTYEQYF
DNA: TGTGCCAGCAGCCAAGAGGGTTTGGGGGGATTTACCTACGAGCAGTACTTC

J: TRBJ2-1
D: TRBD2
V: TRBV29-1
size: many
CDR3: CSVEDPISSGRDNEQFF
DNA: TGCAGCGTTGAAGATCCCATCTCTAGCGGGAGGGACAATGAGCAGTTCTTC

J: TRBJ1-2
D: NA
V: TRBV6-1
size: many
CDR3: CASREAGRTYGYTF
DNA: TGTGCCAGCAGGGAGGCAGGGAGGACCTATGGCTACACCTTC

J: TRBJ1-1
D: NA
V: TRBV4-2
size: NA
CDR3: CASSQDSTPPDEAFF
DNA: TGTGCCAGCAGCCAAGATTCCACACCTCCAGATGAAGCTTTCTTT

J: TRBJ2-3
D: TRBD2
V: TRBV9
size: once
CDR3: CASSAGWLAGVVDTQYF
DNA: TGTGCCAGCAGCGCTGGTTGGCTAGCGGGAGTGGTAGATACGCAGTATTTT

J: TRBJ1-2
D: NA
V: TRBV7-2
size: many
CDR3: CASSPRGGDGGYTF
DNA: TGTGCCAGCAGCCCCCGGGGGGGAGATGGTGGCTACACCTTC

J: TRBJ2-1
D: NA
V: TRBV12-3/TRBV12-4
size: many
CDR3: CASSQPGRYNEQFF
DNA: TGTGCCAGCAGCCAGCCCGGACGCTACAATGAGCAGTTCTTC

J: TRBJ2-1
D: TRBD2
V: TRBV3-1
size: NA
CDR3: CASSQGLAGVNEQFF
DNA: TGTGCCAGCAGCCAGGGACTAGCGGGGGTCAATGAGCAGTTCTTC

J: TRBJ1-6
D: NA
V: TRBV19
size: NA
CDR3: CASKGLHNSPLHF
DNA: TGTGCCAGTAAGGGACTGCATAATTCACCCCTCCACTTT

J: TRBJ1-1
D: NA
V: TRBV18
size: many
CDR3: CASSQPWGTEAFF
DNA: TGTGCCAGCTCACAGCCGTGGGGTACTGAAGCTTTCTTT

J: TRBJ1-2
D: NA
V: TRBV6-1
size: many
CDR3: CASNSPGRSNYGYTF
DNA: TGTGCCAGCAACTCCCCGGGACGGTCTAACTATGGCTACACCTTC

J: TRBJ1-3
D: NA
V: TRBV20-1
size: NA
CDR3: CSARDMESGNTIYF
DNA: TGCAGTGCTAGAGATATGGAGTCTGGAAACACCATATATTTT

J: TRBJ1-4
D: NA
V: TRBV5-1
size: NA
CDR3: CASSLPRGSTNEKLFF
DNA: TGCGCCAGCAGCTTGCCCCGGGGCTCAACTAATGAAAAACTGTTTTTT

J: TRBJ1-1
D: NA
V: TRBV9
size: few
CDR3: CASSVVSGQMNTEAFF
DNA: TGTGCCAGCAGCGTAGTATCGGGACAAATGAACACTGAAGCTTTCTTT

J: TRBJ2-4
D: TRBD2
V: TRBV6-1
size: NA
CDR3: CASSGSGLAGVKDF
DNA: TGTGCCAGCAGTGGGTCCGGACTAGCGGGAGTCAAGGACTTC

J: TRBJ2-3
D: TRBD1
V: TRBV6-1
size: many
CDR3: CASNQQGFHADTQYF
DNA: TGTGCCAGCAACCAACAGGGGTTTCATGCAGATACGCAGTATTTT

J: TRBJ1-2
D: TRBD1
V: TRBV27
size: many
CDR3: CASSLEATGVLNYGYTF
DNA: TGTGCCAGCAGTTTAGAGGCGACAGGGGTCCTTAACTATGGCTACACCTTC

J: TRBJ1-6
D: TRBD1
V: TRBV25-1
size: NA
CDR3: CASSDRQGLNSPLHF
DNA: TGTGCCAGCAGTGACCGACAGGGTCTCAATTCACCCCTCCACTTT

J: TRBJ2-1
D: TRBD2
V: TRBV7-2
size: many
CDR3: CASSLSEGLAGKFF
DNA: TGTGCCAGCAGCCTCAGTGAGGGACTAGCGGGAAAGTTCTTC

J: TRBJ2-7
D: TRBD2
V: TRBV5-1
size: many
CDR3: CASSSTSGELSWQYF
DNA: TGCGCCAGCAGCTCAACTAGCGGGGAACTCTCCTGGCAGTACTTC

J: TRBJ2-1
D: NA
V: TRBV7-3
size: many
CDR3: CASSPPGAGEQFF
DNA: TGTGCCAGCAGCCCGCCGGGGGCGGGTGAGCAGTTCTTC

J: TRBJ2-1
D: TRBD2
V: TRBV7-2
size: many
CDR3: CASSLGDYSYNEQFF
DNA: TGTGCCAGCAGCTTAGGGGACTACTCCTACAATGAGCAGTTCTTC

J: TRBJ1-6
D: NA
V: TRBV6-1
size: many
CDR3: CASSGQVYSPLHF
DNA: TGTGCCAGCAGTGGACAGGTTTATTCACCCCTCCACTTT

J: TRBJ2-2
D: NA
V: TRBV6-1
size: few
CDR3: CASSESRHTGELFF
DNA: TGTGCCAGCAGTGAATCCAGGCACACCGGGGAGCTGTTTTTT

J: TRBJ2-1
D: NA
V: TRBV6-1
size: many
CDR3: CASSGQLNDEQFF
DNA: TGTGCCAGCAGTGGACAGCTTAATGATGAGCAGTTCTTC

J: TRBJ1-1
D: NA
V: TRBV30
size: many
CDR3: CASVLGNTEAFF
DNA: TGTGCCTCCGTTCTGGGGAACACTGAAGCTTTCTTT